Shown below are 20 T cell receptor beta chains from a single sample sequenced in a study of T-cell memory formation after mild COVID-19. Each CDR3 protein is one row after TCRdb ran MiXCR on the 5' RACE reads. The sample yields around 340,000 distinct CDR3 sequences, 13% seen once. The specimen was PBMCs or a T cell subset sorted from them (not recorded which). The receptors here all came from a man aged 18 to 29 who had mild COVID-19 (a few samples of this study predate the infection). Cell type and time point are not known.

This clonotype was seen at least ten times. The rearrangement joins TRBV29-1 to TRBJ2-5; D not certain. CDR1 and CDR2 (germline): SQVTM, ANQGSEA. Trimming stripped 7 bases from V and 5 bases from J, with 14 bases between. The CDR3 spans 12 residues. CDR3 protein: CSATSPWETQYF. Here the CDR3 DNA reads TGCAGCGCCACGAGCCCCTGGGAGACCCAGTACTTC. Looking up the rest from reference TRBV29-1 and TRBJ2-5 gives the full variable domain: SAVISQKPSRDICQRGTSLTIQCQVDSQVTMMFWYRQQPGQSLTLIATANQGSEATYESGFVIDKFPISRPNLTFSTLTVSNMSPEDSSIYLCSATSPWETQYFGPGTRLLVL.

In this sample, this clonotype turned up a few times. J is TRBJ1-5 and V is TRBV7-8, with D perhaps matching TRBD1 (6 bases). V was cut by 3 bases and J by 7 bases, with 13 bases left in between. CDR3 length: 14 amino acids. Germline lookup yields CDR1 SGHVS and CDR2 FQNEAQ. The CDR3 DNA follows: TGTGCCAGCAGCTTTCGGGGGGCCAACCAGCCCCAGCATTTT. As protein: CASSFRGANQPQHF.

The table lists this clonotype with a few counts. The chain is built from TRBV4-1 and TRBJ1-6; perhaps TRBD1 as D (5 bases). The CDR3 has 15 residues. V lost 0 bases, J lost 7 bases, and 10 bases lay in between. Germline lookup yields CDR1 MGHRA and CDR2 YSYEKL. CDR3 region: CASSQDEGRNSPLHF. The DNA for the CDR3 is TGCGCCAGCAGCCAAGACGAGGGGAGGAATTCACCCCTCCACTTT.

Here the CDR3 DNA reads TGCGCCAGCAGCTTCGGGGACAGGGGTAACATTCAGTACTTC. Translating gives CASSFGDRGNIQYF. The chain has TRBV5-1 and TRBJ2-4, with 10 bases fitting TRBD1. J was trimmed by 7 bases and V by 2 bases; bases with no gene match: 3. The CDR3 consists of 14 residues. Germline V gene lookup returns CDR1 SGHRS and CDR2 YFSETQ. The full variable domain, in which reference TRBV5-1 and TRBJ2-4 provide the parts outside the CDR3, is KAGVTQTPRYLIKTRGQQVTLSCSPISGHRSVSWYQQTPGQGLQFLFEYFSETQRNKGNFPGRFSGRQFSNSRSEMNVSTLELGDSALYLCASSFGDRGNIQYFGAGTRLSVL.

V usage is TRBV7-6 and J usage is TRBJ1-5; unclear D gene. The CDR3 is made up of 14 amino acids. Germline values: CDR1 SGHVS, CDR2 FNYEAQ. The germline V and J ends were trimmed by 1 base and 9 bases, with 13 bases remaining between them. For the CDR3, the DNA is TGTGCCAGCAGCTTAGGCCCTCTCGAGCGGCCCCAGCATTTT. Its protein is CASSLGPLERPQHF.

This chain joins TRBV5-6 and TRBJ1-1, with D unclear. Per the germline V gene, CDR1 is SGHDT and CDR2 is YYEEEE. Deletions cut 3 bases from V and 4 bases from J, with 10 bases between. The CDR3 is 13 amino acids. The CDR3 DNA follows: TGTGCCAGCAGCTGGAATGGAGGCACTGAAGCTTTCTTT. Translated: CASSWNGGTEAFF.

This clonotype was picked up a small number of times. The chain couples TRBV3-1 to TRBJ2-1; D not certain. From germline, CDR1 is LGHDT and CDR2 YNNKEL (reference sequence). The CDR3 is made up of 13 amino acids. V was pared by 4 bases and J by 8 bases, with 12 bases between. The CDR3 nucleotides are TGTGCCAGCAGCCTTCTCACGACGGATGAGCAGTTCTTC. Encoded protein: CASSLLTTDEQFF.

V and J are TRBV12-3 or TRBV12-4 and TRBJ2-1, with TRBD1 matching over 10 bases. The CDR3 consists of 16 residues. With 6 bases clipped from V and 3 bases from J, the junction kept 8 bases outside the gene matches. DNA for the CDR3: TGTGCCAGCAGCTCTTCTTGGGACAGGGGCTACAATGAGCAGTTCTTC. Its translation: CASSSSWDRGYNEQFF.

This rearrangement joins TRBV6-5 to TRBJ2-3, with D possibly being TRBD1 or TRBD2 (5 bases each). The germline V gene has CDR1 MNHEY and CDR2 SVGAGI. Trimming left V 5 bases short and J 0 bases short, with 12 bases between. The CDR3 is 15 amino acids. CDR3 sequence (DNA): TGTGCCAGCAGTCGCTACGAGGGGAGCACAGATACGCAGTATTTT. This gives the protein CASSRYEGSTDTQYF.

This clonotype was seen only a few times. V gene TRBV4-1 combines with J gene TRBJ2-5; perhaps TRBD1 as D (5 bases). Germline-derived CDR1 and CDR2 are MGHRA and YSYEKL. There are 15 residues in the CDR3. Trimming stripped 1 base from V and 2 bases from J, with 11 bases between. CDR3 sequence: CASSQARRGQETQYF. CDR3 bases: TGCGCCAGCAGCCAAGCTCGAAGGGGACAAGAGACCCAGTACTTC.

This clonotype was counted a few times. V and J are TRBV7-6 and TRBJ2-5; TRBD1 matches at 7 bases. CDR1 SGHVS and CDR2 FNYEAQ come from the germline V gene. Trimming took 5 bases from V and 6 from J; bases not matched to a gene: 6. The CDR3 loop spans 13 amino acids. This CDR3 is CASSPATGQTQYF. The CDR3 coding sequence is TGTGCCAGCAGCCCGGCGACAGGGCAGACCCAGTACTTC.

This clonotype was observed a handful of times. J is TRBJ2-7 and V is TRBV20-1; D call uncertain. Trimming took 2 bases from V and 0 from J, leaving 5 bases between them. This CDR3 spans 12 amino acids. The germline gives CDR1 DFQATT, CDR2 SNEGSKA (reference sequence). CDR3 protein: CSARHDSYEQYF. The CDR3 nucleotides read TGCAGTGCTAGACATGACTCCTACGAGCAGTACTTC.

This clonotype was seen more than once but under ten times. The gene calls are TRBV20-1 and TRBJ2-1; 9 nucleotides align to TRBD2. The CDR3 is 15 residues long. V trimming: 0 bases; J trimming: 3 bases; junction bases outside the gene matches: 3. Germline assignment: CDR1 DFQATT and CDR2 SNEGSKA (reference sequence). The CDR3 DNA reads as TGCAGTGCTAGAGAGTCAGCGGGGGGCTACAATGAGCAGTTCTTC. Translation: CSARESAGGYNEQFF.

CDR3 protein: CSASQATLLTEAFF. CDR3 in DNA: TGCAGTGCTAGCCAGGCTACACTTCTAACTGAAGCTTTCTTT. The rearrangement links TRBV20-1 to TRBJ1-1, with D uncertain. The CDR3 runs 14 residues. Germline lookup yields CDR1 DFQATT and CDR2 SNEGSKA (reference sequence). V gave up 3 bases and J gave up 5 bases, with 16 bases separating them.

The table lists this clonotype with a few counts. The V gene is TRBV13, the J gene TRBJ1-6, with D hard to call. Germline loops: CDR1 PRHDT, CDR2 FYEKMQ (reference sequence). The CDR3 is 14 amino acids. Trimming removed 1 base from V and 4 bases from J, with 5 bases in between. The CDR3 loop reads CASSLAGYNSPLHF. CDR3 nucleotide sequence: TGTGCCAGCAGCTTAGCCGGTTATAATTCACCCCTCCACTTT.

This clonotype was found a few times. This chain joins TRBV5-4 and TRBJ1-1; perhaps TRBD1 as D (6 bases). The CDR3 covers 13 residues. The V gene lost 5 bases and the J gene lost 4 bases, with 12 bases spanning the gap. CDR1 and CDR2 from the germline V gene are SGHNT and YYREEE (reference sequence). CDR3 loop: CASRPGTSTEAFF. The CDR3 nucleotides are TGTGCCAGCAGACCCGGGACAAGCACTGAAGCTTTCTTT.

The chain joins TRBV7-9 to TRBJ2-2; 8 nucleotides line up with TRBD2. In germline, CDR1 is SEHNR, CDR2 FQNEAQ (reference sequence). The CDR3 spans 15 residues. The V segment lost 6 bases and the J segment 2 bases; nucleotides outside the gene matches: 5. CDR3 in amino acids: CASSQGLANTGELFF. The CDR3 DNA reads TGTGCCAGCAGTCAAGGACTAGCTAACACCGGGGAGCTGTTTTTT.

Only a few counts were recorded for this clonotype. The CDR3 DNA sequence: TGTGCCAGCAGTGAGCGGCCCGTGGGTCTGAGCAATGAGCAGTTCTTC. Translated, it gives CASSERPVGLSNEQFF. This chain connects TRBV6-1 to TRBJ2-1; D not resolved. Trimming left V 3 bases short and J 6 bases short, with 18 bases between. CDR3 size: 16 residues. Germline V CDR1 and CDR2: MNHNS, SASEGT.

The chain joins TRBV5-1 to TRBJ2-1; 8 positions agree with TRBD1. The CDR3 runs to 14 residues. V lost 4 bases to trimming and J lost 8 bases; unmatched junction nucleotides: 8. Germline V gene data show CDR1 as SGHRS and CDR2 as YFSETQ. The CDR3 nucleotides are TGCGCCAGCAGCGCGGACAGGGTCTTCGATGAGCAGTTCTTC. This sequence encodes CASSADRVFDEQFF.

The chain carries TRBV19 and TRBJ2-7; D possibly uses TRBD1 or TRBD2 (5 bases each). Germline CDR1 LNHDA, CDR2 SQIVND (reference sequence). V shed 2 bases and J shed 5 bases, with 10 bases lying between them. The CDR3 runs to 13 residues. The CDR3 region is CASSISGTDEQYF. DNA of the CDR3: TGTGCCAGTAGTATATCGGGGACGGACGAGCAGTACTTC.